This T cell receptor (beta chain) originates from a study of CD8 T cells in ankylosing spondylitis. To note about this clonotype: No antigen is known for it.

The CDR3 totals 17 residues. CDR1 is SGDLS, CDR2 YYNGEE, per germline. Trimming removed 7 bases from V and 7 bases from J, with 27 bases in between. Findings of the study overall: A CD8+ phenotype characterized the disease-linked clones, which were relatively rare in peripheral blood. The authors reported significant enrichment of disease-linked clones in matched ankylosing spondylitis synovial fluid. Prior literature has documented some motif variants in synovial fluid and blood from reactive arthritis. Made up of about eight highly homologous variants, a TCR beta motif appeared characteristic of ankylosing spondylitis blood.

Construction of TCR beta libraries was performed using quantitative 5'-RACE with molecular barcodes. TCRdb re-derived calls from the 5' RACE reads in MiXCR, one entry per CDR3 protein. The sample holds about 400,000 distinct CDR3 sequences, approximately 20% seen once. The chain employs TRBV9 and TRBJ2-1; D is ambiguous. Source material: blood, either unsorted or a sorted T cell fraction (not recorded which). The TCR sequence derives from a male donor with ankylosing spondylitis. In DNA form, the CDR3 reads TGTGCCAGCTCCCGAAGACTTGGCGATGGGAAGGTTAATGAGCAGTTCTTC. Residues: CASSRRLGDGKVNEQFF.